Below are 19 T cell receptor beta chains sequenced from a single sample in a study of control samples from healthy donors and cancer patients. Here immunoSEQ multiplex PCR was the method, and the copy in TCRdb shows in-frame clones only, minus some. Among about 220,000 clones listed, roughly 94% were seen once. The specimen was blood. Receptors originate from a man aged 50-59 years in good health.

This clone was picked up one time. The chain recombines TRBV19 with TRBJ1-5; no reliable D call. Trimming left V 6 bases short and J 2 bases short, with 14 bases between. The CDR3 sequence is 15 residues long. Germline lookup yields CDR1 LNHDA and CDR2 SQIVND (reference sequence). The CDR3 loop is CASSPTTWGNQPQHF. CDR3 sequence (DNA): TGTGCCAGTAGCCCGACAACGTGGGGCAATCAGCCCCAGCATTTT.

The chain employs TRBV28 and TRBJ1-2; D uncertain. The V end lost 6 bases, the J end lost 4 bases, and 12 bases lay between the germline ends. Germline-derived CDR1 and CDR2 are MDHEN and SYDVKM. The CDR3 totals 13 residues. For the CDR3, the DNA is TGTGCCAGCAGACCCGGGATCTCCTATGGCTACACCTTC. Encoded protein: CASRPGISYGYTF.

The chain combines TRBV6-2 or TRBV6-3 with TRBJ1-5; 8 nucleotides agree with TRBD1. Germline CDR1 MNHEY, CDR2 SVGEGT. V lost 4 bases and J lost 6; bases outside the gene matches: 5. CDR3 length: 14 residues. The CDR3 region is CASSSRGPRQPQHF. CDR3 in DNA: TGTGCCAGCAGTTCCAGGGGGCCTCGTCAGCCCCAGCATTTT.

The CDR3 is CASGRGLDTGELFF. CDR3 coding DNA: TGCGCCAGCGGGCGGGGGCTAGACACCGGGGAGCTGTTTTTT. The gene calls are TRBV5-1 and TRBJ2-2; D may be TRBD2 (7 bases). V lost 7 bases to trimming and J lost 3 bases, with 13 bases between them. Germline lookup yields CDR1 SGHRS and CDR2 YFSETQ. CDR3 length: 14 residues.

The chain links TRBV5-1 to TRBJ1-4, with D possibly being TRBD1 (5 bases). Germline V gene data show CDR1 as SGHRS and CDR2 as YFSETQ. With 2 bases removed from V and 7 bases from J, the gap between germline ends came to 18 bases. The CDR3 is 16 amino acids. CDR3 DNA: TGCGCCAGCAGCTTAGGGGTTGCAGGTGCAGGTGAAAAACTGTTTTTT. It is translated as CASSLGVAGAGEKLFF.

The chain couples TRBV6-1 to TRBJ2-7, with no clear D. Trimming pared 2 bases from V and 0 bases from J, leaving 11 bases between. Germline V gives CDR1 MNHNS, CDR2 SASEGT. There are 15 residues in the CDR3. This CDR3 reads CASSERGGSSYEQYF. The CDR3 DNA sequence: TGTGCCAGCAGTGAACGAGGCGGAAGCTCCTACGAGCAGTACTTC.

The chain links TRBV6-5 to TRBJ2-7, with D perhaps TRBD1 (6 bases). V dropped 6 bases and J dropped 2 bases, with 14 bases sitting between them. This CDR3 comprises 14 residues. Germline loops: CDR1 MNHEY, CDR2 SVGAGI. The chain's CDR3 is CASRANRATYEQYV. The CDR3 coding sequence is TGTGCCAGCAGGGCCAACAGGGCAACCTACGAGCAGTACGTC.

The chain combines TRBV2 with TRBJ1-4; 11 bases are a match to TRBD1. The CDR3 covers 15 residues. Germline assignment: CDR1 SNHLY and CDR2 FYNNEI. V dropped 5 bases and J dropped 7; count of bases not matched to a gene: 6. The CDR3 reads CASSKDRGQGEKLFF. The CDR3 nucleotides are TGTGCCAGCAGTAAGGACAGGGGGCAGGGTGAAAAACTGTTTTTT.

The chain is built from TRBV5-1 and TRBJ2-3, with 7 bases aligning to TRBD2. With 0 bases clipped from V and 10 bases from J, the junction kept 5 bases outside the gene matches. The CDR3 is 13 amino acids. Germline assignment: CDR1 SGHRS and CDR2 YFSETQ. CDR3 in DNA: TGCGCCAGCAGCTTGGGACTAGCTAGATCGCAGTATTTT. As protein: CASSLGLARSQYF.

The rearrangement joins TRBV7-9 to TRBJ2-7, with D unresolved. Germline V gene sequence: CDR1 SEHNR, CDR2 FQNEAQ (reference sequence). V was pared by 0 bases and J by 6 bases, with 9 bases between. The CDR3 contains 13 residues. This CDR3 is CASSLARPAEQYF. In DNA form, the CDR3 reads TGTGCCAGCAGCTTAGCGCGGCCGGCCGAGCAGTACTTC.

This chain joins TRBV19 and TRBJ1-6; D gene uncertain. In germline, CDR1 is LNHDA, CDR2 SQIVND (reference sequence). V was pared by 5 bases and J by 4 bases, with 15 bases between. The CDR3 is made up of 16 amino acids. CDR3 sequence: CASSPQEGDYNSPLHF. CDR3 in DNA: TGTGCCAGTAGTCCCCAGGAGGGAGATTATAATTCACCCCTCCACTTT.

The CDR3 nucleotides are TGTGCCAGCTCATCAACGGGACAGGGGGCTATTGATGGCTACACCTTC. Its translation: CASSSTGQGAIDGYTF. This chain uses TRBV18 with TRBJ1-2; TRBD1 matches at 12 bases. This CDR3 contains 16 residues. Germline V CDR1 and CDR2: KGHSH, LQKENI. After removal of 5 bases from V and 6 bases from J, the junction contained 10 bases not matched to a gene.

J is TRBJ1-2 and V is TRBV7-9; a possible D gene is TRBD1 (5 bases). Germline loops: CDR1 SEHNR, CDR2 FQNEAQ (reference sequence). The CDR3 sequence is 13 residues long. The V end was cut by 1 base, the J end by 7 bases, with 10 bases between. The CDR3 nucleotides read TGTGCCAGCAGCTTAGACAGGAAATTTGGCTACACCTTC. It is translated as CASSLDRKFGYTF.

The chain recombines TRBV10-3 with TRBJ2-3, with 12 bases matching TRBD1. The length of the CDR3 is 16 residues. Germline lookup yields CDR1 ENHRY and CDR2 SYGVKD. Trimming removed 7 bases from V and 2 bases from J; junction bases left unmatched: 7. Written as DNA, the CDR3 is TGTGCCATCAAACTTGGGACAGGGGGCCACACAGATACGCAGTATTTT. It codes for CAIKLGTGGHTDTQYF.

The J gene is TRBJ1-5, the V gene TRBV19; D call uncertain. CDR1 LNHDA and CDR2 SQIVND come from the germline V gene (reference sequence). V was clipped by 3 bases and J by 9 bases, with 21 bases between them. This CDR3 comprises 16 residues. The CDR3 protein is CASSIPRPYNRGPQHF. The DNA for the CDR3 is TGTGCCAGTAGTATTCCCAGGCCCTACAACCGGGGGCCCCAGCATTTT.

CDR3 in amino acids: CASSQGAGLAGNSPLHF. Written as DNA, the CDR3 is TGTGCCAGCAGCCAAGGAGCGGGGCTGGCTGGAAATTCACCCCTCCACTTT. The chain combines TRBV3-1 (or the pseudogene TRBV3-2) with TRBJ1-6, with a weak D call TRBD1 (5 bases). V was pared by 1 base and J by 7 bases, with 17 bases between. Per germline, CDR1 LGHDT and CDR2 YNNKEL (reference sequence). The CDR3 is made up of 17 amino acids.

V is TRBV11-2 and J is TRBJ2-1; maybe TRBD1 (5 bases). The germline V gene encodes CDR1 SGHAT and CDR2 FQNNGV. The CDR3 loop spans 15 amino acids. The V and J ends lost 0 bases and 0 bases respectively, with 6 bases between them. The CDR3 loop is CASSLDDSSYNEQFF. The CDR3 nucleotides read TGTGCCAGCAGCTTAGATGACAGCTCCTACAATGAGCAGTTCTTC.

V gene TRBV10-3 combines with J gene TRBJ1-1; D is ambiguous. The CDR3 is made up of 13 amino acids. The germline V and J ends were trimmed by 4 bases and 4 bases, with 10 bases remaining between them. Germline-derived CDR1 and CDR2 are ENHRY and SYGVKD. The CDR3 spells CAISAEGATEAFF. CDR3 bases: TGTGCCATCAGTGCGGAGGGTGCCACTGAAGCTTTCTTT.

The V call is TRBV5-1, the J call TRBJ1-1; D perhaps matches TRBD1 (6 bases). Germline CDR1 and CDR2: SGHRS and YFSETQ. With 0 bases removed from V and 5 bases from J, the gap between germline ends came to 17 bases. This CDR3 is 16 amino acids long. The CDR3 sequence: CASSLAVGGRGTEAFF. The CDR3 DNA sequence: TGCGCCAGCAGCTTGGCCGTCGGGGGGCGCGGGACTGAAGCTTTCTTT.